This TCR beta chain was retrieved from a study of T cells in Graves' hyperthyroidism and ophthalmopathy (dated by TCRdb to the late 2010s). Some background on the complete study: Peripheral blood was sampled at the time of initial diagnosis, prior to any treatment. To identify TCR V-J signatures that set the groups apart, the researchers used a discovery cohort of 100 patients, made up of 43 with Graves' ophthalmopathy and 55 to 65 with stable Graves' hyperthyroidism. Whether ophthalmopathy could be predicted prospectively was tested in an independent validation cohort made up of about 20 hyperthyroidism patients plus 17 patients who later progressed to ophthalmopathy. The 100 discovery patients were divided at random into training and test sets in a 7:3 ratio. In addition, the study compared T-cell repertoires in thyroid tissue and in blood from several Graves' hyperthyroidism patients. Once sampling was done, hyperthyroidism patients were given methimazole at a starting dose of 30 mg daily, whereas ophthalmopathy patients were given high-dose intravenous methylprednisolone. The paper describes TCR Vbeta CDR3 sequencing of fewer than 150 peripheral blood samples, made up of about 41 ophthalmopathy patients, roughly 72 hyperthyroidism patients and 17 progressor patients. Points the paper makes about the study in general: During validation, the model predicted progression to ophthalmopathy a median of about 6.5 months ahead of onset, with 70.59% sensitivity and about 75% specificity. Most expanded thyroid clonotypes (frequency above 0.001) were also detected in blood, suggesting blood repertoires may reflect thyroid immune responses. Sample size was not statistically predetermined, and blinding of investigators to group allocation was not performed. Ophthalmopathy was separated from stable hyperthyroidism by a 13 V-J signature model, with 85% to 90% sensitivity and just over 81% specificity obtained in cross-validation and 80%/75% obtained in testing.

The TCR beta CDR3 regions were amplified from RNA transcripts. A first-round RT-PCR of the TCR CDR3 used the HTBI primer set with the Qiagen OneStep RT-PCR kit. Libraries were constructed in a second round of multiplex PCR, after which size selection and purification were performed. Sequencing of the libraries was done on an Illumina HiSeq2000 using paired-end 100 bp reads. Concerning the study's data processing: Raw data were processed with SOAPnuke, discarding reads with adapters, uncalled bases, mean Phred below 15, or no exact constant-primer or identifier match. High-quality paired reads were merged using COPE v1.2.5, and each unique nucleotide sequence was defined as a clonotype. MiTCR v1.1 was used to align the clonotypes against IMGT TRBV, TRBD and TRBJ reference segments. Only V-J combinations with frequency above 0.0001, covering roughly 99% of repertoires, were analysed. The TCS score was defined as F50 (clonal expansion) divided by E x V (chaos), with BLOSUM62-based TCRdist calculated between CDR3 peptides within each V-J. Welch's t-statistics and random forest reduced some 510 V-J features to about 13, which were used in a naive Bayes classifier (R e1071). TCRdb cleaned the public reads at Q25 with fastp, built clones with MiXCR and kept in-frame beta chains. Rows matching on CDR3 protein sequence are summarized as one entry with the most common DNA and genes. The V and J calls were determined by TCRdb, not by the authors. The sample table holds around 450,000 distinct CDR3 sequences, of which roughly 14% were seen once. The top ten clonotypes cover roughly 7.4% of the sample.

Ten or more counts support this clonotype. Its antigen remains unidentified. Base qualities are missing; no much larger clone stands one base away. Stable Graves' hyperthyroidism was defined as the absence of progression to ophthalmopathy over 18 months of follow-up. The hyperthyroidism patients were between 18 and 65 years old and newly diagnosed, with a disease duration of less than 2 months. The study excluded patients with uncontrolled infections, other autoimmune diseases, pregnancy or lactation. Diagnoses relied on clinical symptoms, serum thyroxine and TRAb, thyroid ultrasound and orbital computed tomography. PBMCs were separated from roughly 9.3 ml of fresh peripheral blood using Ficoll-Paque density gradient centrifugation. Total RNA was extracted using Trizol reagent, and RNA quality was assessed on an Agilent 2100 Bioanalyzer. The TCR originated in a woman aged 18-29 years with Graves' hyperthyroidism. Sequencing was carried out using blood.

The nucleotide sequence reads TGCGCCAGCAGCCAAGTCTTAGGACAGCGTCGGAACGAGCAGTACTTC. This translates into CASSQVLGQRRNEQYF. The chain employs TRBV4-1 and TRBJ2-7; the D gene is possibly TRBD1, with 6 bases matching. The CDR3 spans 16 residues, from the cysteine through the phenylalanine. Only the CDR3 DNA stays, 48 bases, in frame from base 1. V and J are truncated by 1 base and 5 bases respectively, leaving an intervening sequence of 18 bases. The germline V gene provides CDR1 MGHRA and CDR2 YSYEKL.